This TCR beta chain was recorded in a study of OX40 agonist ivuxolimab in advanced cancers. Measured with immunoSEQ multiplex PCR; TCRdb has only the in-frame clones, and not every one. The data contain about 48,000 clones, 83% of them seen just once; the ten biggest clones take up approximately 1%. Per the germline V gene, CDR1 is SEHNR and CDR2 is FQNEAQ (reference sequence). The V end was cut by 0 bases, the J end by 2 bases, with 6 bases between. This CDR3 is 14 amino acids long. This clone was recorded a few times. This sequence was found in an adult with an advanced solid tumor such as melanoma, head and neck, liver or kidney cancer. The V call is TRBV7-9, the J call TRBJ2-3; D is unclear. Sequencing was performed on CD4+ or CD8+ T cells sorted from blood, taken in a trial of the OX40 agonist ivuxolimab. The CDR3 sequence: CASSLARDTDTQYF. The CDR3, as DNA: TGTGCCAGCAGCTTAGCTAGGGACACAGATACGCAGTATTTT.